Listed below are T cell receptor beta chains from one sample, sequenced in a study of identifying expanded T cells in peripheral blood. Repertoires were generated with immunoSEQ multiplex PCR, while TCRdb's copy carries only in-frame clones and drops some. The sample lists roughly 100,000 clones, 88% seen once, with roughly 15% in the top ten. The source material was blood. These TCRs come from a person aged 18 to 70 in good health. Both conserved end residues are part of each CDR3. The order of the fields is CDR3 protein, CDR3 DNA, clone size, V gene, D gene, J gene. The D gene is left open where the match is weak. Some rows have no size entry. The others give once, few or many, or a class for an expanded clone.

CDR3: CASSAQGAVTDTQYF
DNA: TGTGCCAGCAGTGCCCAGGGGGCGGTCACAGATACGCAGTATTTT
size: NA
V: TRBV6-6
D: TRBD1
J: TRBJ2-3

CDR3: CSAGGGQGSYEQYF
DNA: TGCAGCGCTGGAGGGGGACAGGGTTCATACGAGCAGTACTTC
size: NA
V: TRBV29-1
D: TRBD1
J: TRBJ2-7

CDR3: CASSPSRDGELFF
DNA: TGTGCCAGCAGTCCTTCCAGGGACGGGGAGCTGTTTTTT
size: NA
V: TRBV2
D: NA
J: TRBJ2-2

CDR3: CASSLERGGYTF
DNA: TGTGCCAGCAGCTTAGAAAGGGGCGGCTACACCTTC
size: NA
V: TRBV11-2
D: NA
J: TRBJ1-2

CDR3: CASSLGGNTGELFF
DNA: TGTGCCAGCAGCTTAGGGGGGAACACCGGGGAGCTGTTTTTT
size: NA
V: TRBV11-3
D: NA
J: TRBJ2-2

CDR3: CASSLEGPDTQYF
DNA: TGTGCCAGCAGCTTAGAGGGACCAGATACGCAGTATTTT
size: NA
V: TRBV7-2
D: NA
J: TRBJ2-3

CDR3: CASTGPVNTEAFF
DNA: TGTGCCAGCACAGGGCCCGTGAACACTGAAGCTTTCTTT
size: NA
V: TRBV28
D: NA
J: TRBJ1-1

CDR3: CASSEQGGEQPQHF
DNA: TGTGCCAGCAGTGAACAGGGAGGGGAACAGCCCCAGCATTTT
size: NA
V: TRBV6-1
D: NA
J: TRBJ1-5

CDR3: CASSQMLRNPTYEQYF
DNA: TGCGCCAGCAGCCAAATGTTGAGGAACCCGACCTACGAGCAGTACTTC
size: NA
V: TRBV4-1
D: NA
J: TRBJ2-7

CDR3: CASSPIRQGPYEQYF
DNA: TGTGCCAGCAGCCCAATTCGACAGGGCCCCTACGAGCAGTACTTC
size: NA
V: TRBV5-4
D: TRBD1
J: TRBJ2-7

CDR3: CASSQVGRSTEAFF
DNA: TGCGCCAGCAGCCAAGTGGGTAGGTCCACTGAAGCTTTCTTT
size: once
V: TRBV4-1
D: NA
J: TRBJ1-1

CDR3: CAWSPAVGDSYEQYF
DNA: TGTGCCTGGAGCCCGGCGGTGGGGGACTCCTACGAGCAGTACTTC
size: NA
V: TRBV30
D: NA
J: TRBJ2-7

CDR3: CASSLDPSGSMQAETQYF
DNA: TGCGCCAGCAGCTTGGACCCTAGCGGGAGCATGCAGGCGGAGACCCAGTACTTC
size: NA
V: TRBV5-1
D: TRBD2
J: TRBJ2-5

CDR3: CASSWATANTEAFF
DNA: TGTGCCAGCAGTTGGGCCACGGCAAACACTGAAGCTTTCTTT
size: NA
V: TRBV27
D: NA
J: TRBJ1-1

CDR3: CASSQGYGQPQHF
DNA: TGTGCCAGCAGTCAGGGTTACGGTCAGCCCCAGCATTTT
size: many
V: TRBV6-5
D: NA
J: TRBJ1-5

CDR3: CASKPGLAPNTGELFF
DNA: TGTGCCAGCAAGCCGGGACTAGCTCCGAACACCGGGGAGCTGTTTTTT
size: NA
V: TRBV2
D: TRBD2
J: TRBJ2-2

CDR3: CASSLDPGRGDTEAFF
DNA: TGCGCCAGCAGCTTGGATCCGGGACGGGGGGACACTGAAGCTTTCTTT
size: once
V: TRBV5-1
D: NA
J: TRBJ1-1

CDR3: CASSSRLDPRTGELFF
DNA: TGTGCCAGCAGCTCTAGACTAGACCCTAGGACCGGGGAGCTGTTTTTT
size: NA
V: TRBV13
D: NA
J: TRBJ2-2

CDR3: CASSLIRRTARFPNEQFF
DNA: TGTGCCAGCAGCTTGATAAGAAGGACAGCAAGGTTCCCAAATGAGCAGTTCTTC
size: NA
V: TRBV5-6
D: NA
J: TRBJ2-1

CDR3: CASSLIPGSLNF
DNA: TGTGCCAGCAGCTTAATTCCGGGAAGCTTGAACTTC
size: NA
V: TRBV7-2
D: NA
J: TRBJ2-7

CDR3: CASSRTSGLNTGELFF
DNA: TGCGCCAGCAGCCGGACTAGCGGTCTGAACACCGGGGAGCTGTTTTTT
size: NA
V: TRBV5-1
D: TRBD2
J: TRBJ2-2

CDR3: CASSEALAGSSYNEQFF
DNA: TGTGCCAGCAGTGAAGCTCTAGCGGGTAGCTCCTACAATGAGCAGTTCTTC
size: NA
V: TRBV2
D: TRBD2
J: TRBJ2-1

CDR3: CASSLGAGQSYEQYF
DNA: TGTGCCAGCAGCTTAGGAGCGGGACAGTCCTACGAGCAGTACTTC
size: NA
V: TRBV7-2
D: NA
J: TRBJ2-7

CDR3: CAWSVQGEQFF
DNA: TGTGCCTGGAGTGTACAGGGAGAGCAGTTCTTC
size: NA
V: TRBV30
D: NA
J: TRBJ2-1

CDR3: CASSQTDQPQHF
DNA: TGTGCCAGCAGTCAGACGGATCAGCCCCAGCATTTT
size: NA
V: TRBV6-6
D: NA
J: TRBJ1-5

CDR3: CASSLGGSSYNEQFF
DNA: TGCGCCAGCAGCTTGGGAGGGAGCTCCTACAATGAGCAGTTCTTC
size: NA
V: TRBV5-1
D: NA
J: TRBJ2-1

CDR3: CASSPRGQGTNTGELFF
DNA: TGTGCCAGCAGCCCAAGGGGGCAGGGGACGAACACCGGGGAGCTGTTTTTT
size: NA
V: TRBV7-9
D: TRBD1
J: TRBJ2-2

CDR3: CSANQKFPPF
DNA: TGCAGTGCTAATCAAAAATTCCCTCCCTTT
size: NA
V: TRBV20-1
D: NA
J: TRBJ1-1

CDR3: CASSWTSGDNEQFF
DNA: TGCGCCAGCAGCTGGACTAGCGGGGACAATGAGCAGTTCTTC
size: NA
V: TRBV4-1
D: TRBD2
J: TRBJ2-1

CDR3: CASSIRALQGTYEQYF
DNA: TGTGCCAGTAGTATAAGGGCCCTTCAGGGGACCTACGAGCAGTACTTC
size: NA
V: TRBV19
D: NA
J: TRBJ2-7

CDR3: CASSPFPSGEAGYGYTF
DNA: TGTGCCAGCTCACCATTCCCGTCCGGGGAGGCCGGCTATGGCTACACCTTC
size: few
V: TRBV18
D: NA
J: TRBJ1-2

CDR3: CASSYSLRRNTEAFF
DNA: TGTGCCAGCAGTTACTCGTTAAGACGGAACACTGAAGCTTTCTTT
size: NA
V: TRBV6-5
D: NA
J: TRBJ1-1

CDR3: CASKDNSEQYF
DNA: TGCGCCAGCAAAGACAATAGCGAGCAGTACTTC
size: NA
V: TRBV5-1
D: NA
J: TRBJ2-7

CDR3: CATSTEAPDQPQHF
DNA: TGTGCCACCAGCACCGAGGCGCCTGATCAGCCCCAGCATTTT
size: NA
V: TRBV15
D: NA
J: TRBJ1-5

CDR3: CASSYSPGVNSPLHF
DNA: TGTGCCAGCAGTTACTCTCCAGGGGTTAATTCACCCCTCCACTTT
size: NA
V: TRBV6-6
D: NA
J: TRBJ1-6

CDR3: CASSSQGAGNTIYF
DNA: TGTGCCAGCAGCTCGCAGGGGGCCGGAAACACCATATATTTT
size: once
V: TRBV7-3
D: TRBD1
J: TRBJ1-3

CDR3: CASSLLGSTDTQYF
DNA: TGTGCCAGCAGTTTACTGGGTAGTACAGATACGCAGTATTTT
size: NA
V: TRBV27
D: NA
J: TRBJ2-3

CDR3: CASSLDRGRNEQFF
DNA: TGTGCCAGCAGCTTGGACAGGGGGCGGAATGAGCAGTTCTTC
size: NA
V: TRBV13
D: TRBD1
J: TRBJ2-1

CDR3: CASSRTGLNEQFF
DNA: TGTGCCAGCAGCAGGACAGGTCTAAATGAGCAGTTCTTC
size: NA
V: TRBV5-6
D: TRBD1
J: TRBJ2-1

CDR3: CASSFTGRQSSEAFF
DNA: TGTGCCAGCAGTTTCACGGGACGCCAGAGCTCTGAAGCTTTCTTT
size: few
V: TRBV6-6
D: NA
J: TRBJ1-1

CDR3: CASSPSRGYVEKLFF
DNA: TGTGCCAGCAGCCCCAGCAGGGGATACGTGGAAAAACTGTTTTTT
size: once
V: TRBV21-1
D: NA
J: TRBJ1-4

CDR3: CAWSGPADTIYF
DNA: TGTGCCTGGAGCGGTCCGGCGGACACCATATATTTT
size: NA
V: TRBV30
D: NA
J: TRBJ1-3